These 12 T cell receptor beta chains were all obtained from the same sample, sequenced in a study of post-analysis software for immune sequencing data. Study results and limitations: Patients used four to six TRBV segments, including TRBV5-6, TRBV5-1 and TRBV20-1, more often than controls.

These receptors have no identified antigens. Incorporated into the TCR beta cDNA libraries were unique molecular identifiers, which served to reduce PCR and sequencing biases. One entry per CDR3 protein results from TCRdb running MiXCR on the PCR reads. The table records around 400,000 distinct CDR3 sequences, about a third of them present only once. Sample: blood. The origin of the receptors is a girl between 5 and 17 years old with multiple sclerosis.

This CDR3 reads CASSSRAGGAEAFF. In DNA form, the CDR3 reads TGTGCCAGCAGTTCCCGAGCCGGCGGGGCTGAAGCTTTCTTT. The V gene is TRBV12-3 or TRBV12-4, the J gene TRBJ1-1; D is unresolved. The CDR3 is 14 amino acids. Trimming took 4 bases from V and 6 from J, leaving 15 bases between them.

This clonotype was detected a few times. V is TRBV20-1 and J is TRBJ2-1; D uncertain. The germline V gene has CDR1 DFQATT and CDR2 SNEGSKA (reference sequence). Trimming removed 3 bases at V and 5 bases at J, with 11 bases between. The CDR3 extends over 13 amino acids. This chain's CDR3 is CSARLPTDNEQFF. The CDR3 DNA sequence: TGCAGTGCTAGGCTTCCAACGGACAATGAGCAGTTCTTC.

This clonotype has more than one count but fewer than ten. V gene TRBV12-3 or TRBV12-4 combines with J gene TRBJ2-3; the match to TRBD1 covers 7 bases. The CDR3 covers 16 residues. V shed 3 bases, J shed 4 bases, and the junction held 10 bases outside the gene matches. CDR3 DNA sequence: TGTGCCAGCAGTTTTCGCACGACAGGGAACGCAGATACGCAGTATTTT. It is translated as CASSFRTTGNADTQYF.

This clonotype was detected only a few times. The chain links TRBV5-1 to TRBJ2-1; a possible D gene is TRBD2 (6 bases). The CDR3 is 13 residues long. Trimming stripped 0 bases from V and 5 bases from J, with 6 bases between. Germline V lookup: CDR1 SGHRS, CDR2 YFSETQ. CDR3 residues: CASSLGTNNEQFF. For the CDR3, the DNA is TGCGCCAGCAGCTTGGGGACTAACAATGAGCAGTTCTTC.

The genes are TRBV7-9 and TRBJ2-4; tentative D call: TRBD2 (6 bases). The last part of the DNA fits TRBJ2-7 better; the J call may be wrong. The germline V gene encodes CDR1 SEHNR and CDR2 FQNEAQ (reference sequence). This CDR3 has 13 amino acids. In nucleotides, the CDR3 is TGTGCCAGCAGCGATGGAGGGGACTACGAGCAGTACTTC. It is translated as CASSDGGDYEQYF.

This clonotype was counted a few times. The chain joins TRBV7-9 to TRBJ2-4, with D possibly matching TRBD1 (6 bases). Germline V gene data show CDR1 as SEHNR and CDR2 as FQNEAQ (reference sequence). Between the trimmed V and J ends, which lost 5 bases and 3 bases, there was a span of 17 bases. The CDR3 loop spans 16 amino acids. CDR3 coding DNA: TGTGCCAGCAGCGTCCGGGACCTAGGGGGCAAAAACATTCAGTACTTC. Protein sequence: CASSVRDLGGKNIQYF.

In its sample, this clonotype was seen a few times. This chain joins TRBV5-1 and TRBJ2-3, with no clear D. V was cut by 0 bases and J by 5 bases, with 4 bases left in between. CDR1 and CDR2 (germline): SGHRS, YFSETQ. The CDR3 is 12 residues long. The CDR3 loop reads CASSLDLDTQYF. The CDR3 nucleotides are TGCGCCAGCAGCTTGGATCTAGATACGCAGTATTTT.

This clonotype has at least ten counts. The chain combines TRBV2 with TRBJ1-5; D gene unclear. Germline V gives CDR1 SNHLY, CDR2 FYNNEI. CDR3 length: 14 residues. V dropped 1 base and J dropped 4 bases, with 8 bases sitting between them. CDR3 region: CASSEESPNQPQHF. DNA of the CDR3: TGTGCCAGCAGTGAAGAGAGCCCAAATCAGCCCCAGCATTTT.

A few counts support this clonotype. The V call is TRBV7-9, the J call TRBJ1-2; no reliable D call. The length of the CDR3 is 14 residues. Germline values: CDR1 SEHNR, CDR2 FQNEAQ (reference sequence). V was trimmed by 0 bases and J by 7 bases, leaving 12 bases between them. The CDR3 coding sequence is TGTGCCAGCAGCTTAGCGGCCGTTTATACTGGCTACACCTTC. Amino acid sequence: CASSLAAVYTGYTF.

In this sample, this clonotype turned up a few times. CDR3 DNA: TGCGCCAGCAGCTCCGGACAGTTCAATGAGCAGTTCTTC. Its translation: CASSSGQFNEQFF. J is TRBJ2-1 and V is TRBV5-1, with TRBD1 as a possible D gene (6 bases). The V and J ends lost 3 bases and 6 bases respectively, with 10 bases between them. The CDR3 has 13 amino acids. Germline CDR1 and CDR2: SGHRS and YFSETQ.

The chain has TRBV7-6 and TRBJ2-1; D call uncertain. Trimming pared 1 base from V and 5 bases from J, leaving 6 bases between. The CDR3 contains 13 residues. Germline-derived CDR1 and CDR2 are SGHVS and FNYEAQ. The CDR3 is CASSLDRDNEQFF. CDR3 sequence (DNA): TGTGCCAGCAGCTTAGACCGGGACAATGAGCAGTTCTTC.

This clonotype turned up a few times. V usage is TRBV20-1 and J usage is TRBJ2-7; D possibly corresponds to TRBD1 (6 bases). Between the trimmed V and J ends, which lost 3 bases and 2 bases, there was a span of 17 bases. Germline V gene data show CDR1 as DFQATT and CDR2 as SNEGSKA (reference sequence). The CDR3 is 15 residues long. CDR3 sequence reads: CSASHLMQGTYEQYF. In DNA, the CDR3 is TGCAGTGCTAGCCACCTCATGCAGGGGACCTACGAGCAGTACTTC.